This T cell receptor beta chain was identified during a study of Graves' ophthalmopathy and Graves' hyperthyroidism. Ineligible for inclusion were patients with other autoimmune diseases, uncontrolled infections, pregnancy or lactation. CDR1 and CDR2 (germline): LNHNV, YYDKDF (reference sequence). Deletions cut 2 bases from V and 5 bases from J, with 12 bases between. This CDR3 contains 14 residues. Remarks on this clonotype: The antigen remains undetermined. Given a much more abundant clone one base away, this may be a read error. Since the CDR3 does not end with the conserved phenylalanine or tryptophan, this likely comes from a read error.

General observations from the study: Most expanded clonotypes from thyroid (those above 0.001 frequency) were also found in blood.

The TCR beta CDR3 regions underwent amplification from RNA transcripts. HTBI-primed first-round RT-PCR preceded second-round multiplex PCR. In TCRdb, the multiplex PCR reads were re-called with MiXCR into one record per CDR3 protein. The data contain roughly 700,000 distinct CDR3 sequences, 40% of them singletons. Sequenced: peripheral blood. V gene TRBV15 combines with J gene TRBJ2-5, with D possibly called TRBD1 or TRBD2 (5 bases each). This sequence was found in an adult man with Graves' ophthalmopathy. The CDR3 bases are TGTGCCACCAGCAGACCGGGACCAGGGGAGACCCAGTACCTC. Protein sequence: CATSRPGPGETQYL.